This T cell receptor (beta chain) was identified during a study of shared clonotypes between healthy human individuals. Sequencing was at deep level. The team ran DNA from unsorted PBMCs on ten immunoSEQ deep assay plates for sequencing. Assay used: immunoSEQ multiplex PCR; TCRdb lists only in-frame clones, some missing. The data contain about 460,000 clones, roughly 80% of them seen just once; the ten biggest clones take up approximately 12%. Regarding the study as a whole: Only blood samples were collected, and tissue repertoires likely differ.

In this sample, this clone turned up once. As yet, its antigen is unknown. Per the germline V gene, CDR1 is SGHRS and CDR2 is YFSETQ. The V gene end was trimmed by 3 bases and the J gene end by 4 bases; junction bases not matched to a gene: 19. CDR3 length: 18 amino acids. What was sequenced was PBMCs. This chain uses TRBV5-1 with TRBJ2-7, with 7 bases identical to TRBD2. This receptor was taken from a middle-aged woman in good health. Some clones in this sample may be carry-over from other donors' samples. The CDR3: CASSSGGLGRWIFYEQYF. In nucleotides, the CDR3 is TGCGCCAGCAGCTCGGGGGGTCTCGGGAGATGGATCTTTTACGAGCAGTACTTC.